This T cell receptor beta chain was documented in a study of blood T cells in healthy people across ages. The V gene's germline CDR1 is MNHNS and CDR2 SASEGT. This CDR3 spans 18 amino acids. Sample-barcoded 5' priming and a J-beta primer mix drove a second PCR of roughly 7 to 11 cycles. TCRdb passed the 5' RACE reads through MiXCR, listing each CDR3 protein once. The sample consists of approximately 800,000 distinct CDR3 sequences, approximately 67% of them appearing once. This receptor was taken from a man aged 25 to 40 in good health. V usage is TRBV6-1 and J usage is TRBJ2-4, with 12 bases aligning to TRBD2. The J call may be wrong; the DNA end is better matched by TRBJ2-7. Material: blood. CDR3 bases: TGTGCCAGCAGACATGGACTAGCGGGGAAGGGGAGGACCTACGAGCAGTACTTC. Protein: CASRHGLAGKGRTYEQYF.